This TCR beta chain is from a study of shared clonotypes between healthy human individuals. CDR1 and CDR2 from the germline V gene are MNHNY and SVGAGI (reference sequence). This CDR3 has 16 amino acids. V was clipped by 2 bases and J by 5 bases; unmatched bases: 11. The donor cohort consisted entirely of Caucasian adults residing in Nashville, Tennessee. Sorted subsets were amplified in replicate PCRs using approximately 0.2 ug DNA, roughly 30,000 T cell genomes. Sequencing was performed with immunoSEQ multiplex PCR; in TCRdb, only in-frame clones are kept and a portion is missing. The sample has 2 million to 3 million clones; just over 90% are singletons.

The clonotype was recovered from a man younger than 30 in good health. Sequenced: naive CD4+ T cells sorted from blood. Subset meaning: CD45RA+ positively selected. The chain carries TRBV6-6 and TRBJ1-2; 7 nucleotides match TRBD1. Here the CDR3 reads CASSYPQTGTEYGYTF. The DNA of the CDR3 is TGTGCCAGCAGTTACCCCCAGACAGGGACAGAGTATGGCTACACCTTC.